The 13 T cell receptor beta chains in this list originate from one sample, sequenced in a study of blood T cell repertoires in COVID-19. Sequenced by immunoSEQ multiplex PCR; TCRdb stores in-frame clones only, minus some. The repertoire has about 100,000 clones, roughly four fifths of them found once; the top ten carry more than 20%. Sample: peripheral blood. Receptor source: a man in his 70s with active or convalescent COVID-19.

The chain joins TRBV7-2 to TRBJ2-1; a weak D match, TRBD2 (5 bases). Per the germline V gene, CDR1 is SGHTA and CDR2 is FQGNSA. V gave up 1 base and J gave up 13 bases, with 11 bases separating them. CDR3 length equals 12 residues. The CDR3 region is CASSLDRRAQFF. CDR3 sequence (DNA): TGTGCCAGCAGCTTAGATAGGCGGGCACAGTTCTTC.

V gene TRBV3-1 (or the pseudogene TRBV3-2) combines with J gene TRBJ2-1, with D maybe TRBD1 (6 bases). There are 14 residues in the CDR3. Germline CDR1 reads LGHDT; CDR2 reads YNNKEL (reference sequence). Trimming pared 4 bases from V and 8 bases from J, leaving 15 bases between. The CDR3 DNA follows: TGTGCCAGCAGCCCCTCAGGGGCATATGATGAGCAGTTCTTC. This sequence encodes CASSPSGAYDEQFF.

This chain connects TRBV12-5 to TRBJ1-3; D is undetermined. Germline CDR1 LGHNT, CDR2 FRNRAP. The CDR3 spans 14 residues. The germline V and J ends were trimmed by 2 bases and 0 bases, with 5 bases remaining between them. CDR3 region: CASGLWASGNTIYF. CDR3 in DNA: TGTGCTAGTGGTTTGTGGGCCTCTGGAAACACCATATATTTT.

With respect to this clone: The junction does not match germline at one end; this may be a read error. The CDR3 coding sequence is TGCGCCCGCAGCTTGGGGCCGGGGGGGTCTACGGGCCGTGGGATAAAGCAGTACTTC. Its protein product is CARSLGPGGSTGRGIKQYF. J is TRBJ2-7 and V is TRBV5-1, with 8 nucleotides matching TRBD2. Germline V gives CDR1 SGHRS, CDR2 YFSETQ. The CDR3 is made up of 19 amino acids.

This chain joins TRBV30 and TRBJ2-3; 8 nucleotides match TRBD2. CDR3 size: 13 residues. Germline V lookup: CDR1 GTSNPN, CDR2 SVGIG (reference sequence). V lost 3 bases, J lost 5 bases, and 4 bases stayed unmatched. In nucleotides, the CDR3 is TGTGCCTGGAGGGGACTAGAGAGAGATACGCAGTATTTT. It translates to CAWRGLERDTQYF.

Here the CDR3 DNA reads TGTGCCAGCAGTGAGACCCCAATAGGGACAGGGAATGACTATGGCTACACCTTC. Its protein product is CASSETPIGTGNDYGYTF. V gene TRBV6-1 combines with J gene TRBJ1-2; 9 bases fit TRBD1. The CDR3 is 18 amino acids. The trim removed 3 bases at V and 3 bases at J, leaving 14 bases unmatched. The germline V gene encodes CDR1 MNHNS and CDR2 SASEGT.

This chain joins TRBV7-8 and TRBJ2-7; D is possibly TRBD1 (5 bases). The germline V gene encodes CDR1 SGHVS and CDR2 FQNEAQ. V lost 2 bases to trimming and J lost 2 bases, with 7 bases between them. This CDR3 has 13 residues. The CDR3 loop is CASSLRGTYEQYF. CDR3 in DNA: TGTGCCAGCAGCTTAAGGGGAACCTACGAGCAGTACTTC.

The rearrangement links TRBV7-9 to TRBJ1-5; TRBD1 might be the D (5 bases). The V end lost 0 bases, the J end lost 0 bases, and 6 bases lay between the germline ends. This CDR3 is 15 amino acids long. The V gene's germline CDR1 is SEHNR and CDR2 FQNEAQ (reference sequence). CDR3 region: CASSLAGPSNQPQHF. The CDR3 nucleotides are TGTGCCAGCAGCTTAGCGGGGCCTAGCAATCAGCCCCAGCATTTT.

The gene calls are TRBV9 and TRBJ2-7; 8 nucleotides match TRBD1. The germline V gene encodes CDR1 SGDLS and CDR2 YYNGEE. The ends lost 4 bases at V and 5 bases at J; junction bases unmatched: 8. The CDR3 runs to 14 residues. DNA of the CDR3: TGTGCCAGCAGCTTACGGACAGGGCCCCACGAGCAGTACTTC. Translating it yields CASSLRTGPHEQYF. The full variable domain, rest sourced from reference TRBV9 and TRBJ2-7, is DSGVTQTPKHLITATGQRVTLRCSPRSGDLSVYWYQQSLDQGLQFLIQYYNGEERAKGNILERFSAQQFPDLHSELNLSSLELGDSALYFCASSLRTGPHEQYFGPGTRLTVT.

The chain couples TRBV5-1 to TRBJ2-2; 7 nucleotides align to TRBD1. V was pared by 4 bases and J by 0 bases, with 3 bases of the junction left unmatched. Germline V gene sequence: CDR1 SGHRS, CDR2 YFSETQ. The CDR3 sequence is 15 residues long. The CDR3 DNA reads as TGCGCCAGCAGCGGAGACAGGGCGAACACCGGGGAGCTGTTTTTT. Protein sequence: CASSGDRANTGELFF. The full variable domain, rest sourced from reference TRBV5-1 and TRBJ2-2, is KAGVTQTPRYLIKTRGQQVTLSCSPISGHRSVSWYQQTPGQGLQFLFEYFSETQRNKGNFPGRFSGRQFSNSRSEMNVSTLELGDSALYLCASSGDRANTGELFFGEGSRLTVL.

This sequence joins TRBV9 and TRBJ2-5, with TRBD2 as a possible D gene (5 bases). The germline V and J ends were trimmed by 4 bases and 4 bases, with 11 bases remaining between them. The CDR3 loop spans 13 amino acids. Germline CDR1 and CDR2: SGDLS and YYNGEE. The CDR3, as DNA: TGTGCCAGCAGCCTCCGGGGTTTAGAGACCCAGTACTTC. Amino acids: CASSLRGLETQYF.

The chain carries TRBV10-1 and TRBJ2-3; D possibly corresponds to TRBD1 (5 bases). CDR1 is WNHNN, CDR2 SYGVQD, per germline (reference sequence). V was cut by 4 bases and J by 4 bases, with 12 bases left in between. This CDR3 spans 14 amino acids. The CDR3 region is CASSVAGRSDTQYF. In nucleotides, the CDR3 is TGCGCCAGCAGTGTGGCAGGGCGATCAGATACGCAGTATTTT.

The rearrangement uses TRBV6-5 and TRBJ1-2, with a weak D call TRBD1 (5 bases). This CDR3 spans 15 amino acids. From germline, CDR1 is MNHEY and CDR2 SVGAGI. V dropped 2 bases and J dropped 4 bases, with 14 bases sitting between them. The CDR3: CASSYTSTVPYGYTF. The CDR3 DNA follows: TGTGCCAGCAGTTACACCTCGACAGTGCCCTATGGCTACACCTTC.